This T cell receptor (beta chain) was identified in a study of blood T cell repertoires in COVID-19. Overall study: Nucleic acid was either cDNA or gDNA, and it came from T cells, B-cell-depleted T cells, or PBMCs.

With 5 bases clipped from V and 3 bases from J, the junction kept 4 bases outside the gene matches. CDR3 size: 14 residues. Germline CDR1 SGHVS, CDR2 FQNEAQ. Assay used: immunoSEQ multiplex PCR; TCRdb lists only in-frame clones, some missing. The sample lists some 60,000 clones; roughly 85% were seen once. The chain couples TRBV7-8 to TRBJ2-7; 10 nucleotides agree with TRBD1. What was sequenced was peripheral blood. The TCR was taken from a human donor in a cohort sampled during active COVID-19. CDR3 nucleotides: TGTGCCAGCAGCCGGGGGACAGGGGTCTACGAGCAGTACTTC. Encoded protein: CASSRGTGVYEQYF.